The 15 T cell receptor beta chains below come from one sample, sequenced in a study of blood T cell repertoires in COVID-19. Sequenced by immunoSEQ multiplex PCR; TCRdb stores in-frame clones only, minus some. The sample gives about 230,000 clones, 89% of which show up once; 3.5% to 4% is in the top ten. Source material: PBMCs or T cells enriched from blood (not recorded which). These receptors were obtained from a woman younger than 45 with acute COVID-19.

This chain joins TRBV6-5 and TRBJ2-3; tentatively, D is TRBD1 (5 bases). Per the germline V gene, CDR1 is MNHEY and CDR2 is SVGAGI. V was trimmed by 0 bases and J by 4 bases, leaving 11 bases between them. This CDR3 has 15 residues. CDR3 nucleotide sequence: TGTGCCAGCAGTTACTCCCCCATACAGGCAGATACGCAGTATTTT. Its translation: CASSYSPIQADTQYF.

CDR3 region: CASSYGRPNTGELFF. CDR3 sequence (DNA): TGTGCCAGCAGCTACGGTCGTCCGAACACCGGGGAGCTGTTTTTT. This chain links TRBV5-6 with TRBJ2-2; D is uncertain. Between the trimmed V and J ends, which lost 3 bases and 0 bases, there was a span of 9 bases. The CDR3 length is 15 residues. Germline V gives CDR1 SGHDT, CDR2 YYEEEE.

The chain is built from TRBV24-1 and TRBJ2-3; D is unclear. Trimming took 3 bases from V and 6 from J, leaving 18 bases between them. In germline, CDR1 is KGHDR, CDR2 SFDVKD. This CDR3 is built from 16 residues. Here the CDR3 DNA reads TGTGCCACCAGTGATACACGAGGCCCACTACGGGATACGCAGTATTTT. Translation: CATSDTRGPLRDTQYF.

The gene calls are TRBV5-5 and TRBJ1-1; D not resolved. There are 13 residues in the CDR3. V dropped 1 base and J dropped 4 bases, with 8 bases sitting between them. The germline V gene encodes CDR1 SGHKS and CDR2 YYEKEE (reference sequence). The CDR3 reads CASSLFEGTEAFF. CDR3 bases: TGTGCCAGCAGCTTGTTCGAGGGCACTGAAGCTTTCTTT. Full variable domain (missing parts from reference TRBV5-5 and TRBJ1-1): DAGVTQSPTHLIKTRGQQVTLRCSPISGHKSVSWYQQVLGQGPQFIFQYYEKEERGRGNFPDRFSARQFPNYSSELNVNALLLGDSALYLCASSLFEGTEAFFGQGTRLTVV.

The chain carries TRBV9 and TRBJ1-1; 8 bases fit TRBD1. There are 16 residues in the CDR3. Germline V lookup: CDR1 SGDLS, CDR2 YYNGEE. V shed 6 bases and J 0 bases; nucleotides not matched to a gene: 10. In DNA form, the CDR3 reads TGTGCCAGCACCCCGGGACAGGTCCCCATGAACACTGAAGCTTTCTTT. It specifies CASTPGQVPMNTEAFF.

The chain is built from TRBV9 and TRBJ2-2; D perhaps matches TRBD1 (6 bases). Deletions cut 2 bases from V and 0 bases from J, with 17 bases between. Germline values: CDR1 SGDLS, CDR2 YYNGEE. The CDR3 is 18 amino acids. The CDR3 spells CASSVSLPRGPNTGELFF. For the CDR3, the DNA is TGTGCCAGCAGCGTCAGTTTACCCAGGGGCCCGAACACCGGGGAGCTGTTTTTT.

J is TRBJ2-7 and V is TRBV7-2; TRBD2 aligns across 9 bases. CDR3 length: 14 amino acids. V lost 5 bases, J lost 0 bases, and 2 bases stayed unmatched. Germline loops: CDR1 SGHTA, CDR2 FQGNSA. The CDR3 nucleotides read TGTGCCAGCAGCCAAGCGGGGGGCTCCTACGAGCAGTACTTC. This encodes CASSQAGGSYEQYF.

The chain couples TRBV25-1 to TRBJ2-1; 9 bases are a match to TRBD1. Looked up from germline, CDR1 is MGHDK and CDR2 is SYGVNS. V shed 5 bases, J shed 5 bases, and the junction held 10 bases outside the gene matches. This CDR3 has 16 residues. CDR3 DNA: TGTGCCAGCAGTAAATGGGACAGGGTGAGCCACAATGAGCAGTTCTTC. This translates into CASSKWDRVSHNEQFF.

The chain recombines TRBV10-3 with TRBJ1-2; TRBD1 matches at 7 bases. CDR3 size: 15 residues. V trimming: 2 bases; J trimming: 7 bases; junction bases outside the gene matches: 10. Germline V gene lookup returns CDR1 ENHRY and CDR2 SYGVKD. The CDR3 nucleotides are TGTGCCATCAGTGAGAAGGAACAGGGGAACGGTGGCTACACCTTC. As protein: CAISEKEQGNGGYTF.

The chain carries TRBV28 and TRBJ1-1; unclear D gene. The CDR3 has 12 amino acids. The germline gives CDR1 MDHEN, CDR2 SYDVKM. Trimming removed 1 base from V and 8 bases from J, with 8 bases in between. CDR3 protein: CASSLSLGEAFF. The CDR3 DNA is TGTGCCAGCAGTTTATCCCTAGGAGAAGCTTTCTTT.

CDR3 loop: CASSQVGQNTEAFF. The CDR3 DNA reads TGTGCCAGCAGCCAGGTAGGACAGAACACTGAAGCTTTCTTT. The V and J genes are TRBV3-1 (or the pseudogene TRBV3-2) and TRBJ1-1, with a weak D call TRBD1 (5 bases). The CDR3 is 14 residues long. Germline CDR1 is LGHDT and CDR2 is YNNKEL (reference sequence). V was trimmed by 3 bases and J by 1 base, leaving 9 bases between them.

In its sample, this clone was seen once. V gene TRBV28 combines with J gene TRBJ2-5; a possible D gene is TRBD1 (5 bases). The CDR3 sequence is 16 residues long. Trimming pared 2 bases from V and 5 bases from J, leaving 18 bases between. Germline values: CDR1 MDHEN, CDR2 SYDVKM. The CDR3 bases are TGTGCCAGCAGTTTAATTGTCTCGGACATCACGGAGACCCAGTACTTC. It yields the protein CASSLIVSDITETQYF.

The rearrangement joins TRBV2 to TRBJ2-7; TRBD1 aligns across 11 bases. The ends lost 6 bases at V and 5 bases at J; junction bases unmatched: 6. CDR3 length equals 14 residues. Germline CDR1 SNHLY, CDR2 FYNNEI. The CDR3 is CASRKDRGPDEQYF. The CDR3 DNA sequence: TGTGCCAGCAGAAAGGACAGGGGGCCCGACGAGCAGTACTTC.

The CDR3 region is CASSLYSGVEQPQHF. As DNA, the CDR3 is TGCGCCAGCAGCTTGTACTCAGGGGTGGAACAGCCCCAGCATTTT. The V call is TRBV5-1, the J call TRBJ1-5; a possible D gene is TRBD1 (6 bases). This CDR3 is 15 amino acids long. The V gene's germline CDR1 is SGHRS and CDR2 YFSETQ. V was shortened by 1 base and J by 7 bases, with 15 bases between the two germline ends.

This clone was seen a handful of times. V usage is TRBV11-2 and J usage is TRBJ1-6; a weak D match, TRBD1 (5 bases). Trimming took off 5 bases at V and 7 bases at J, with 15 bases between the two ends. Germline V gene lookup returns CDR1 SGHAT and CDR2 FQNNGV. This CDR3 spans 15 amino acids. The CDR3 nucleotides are TGTGCCAGCAGCCCCCAGGGTTCAGGGAATTCACCCCTCCACTTT. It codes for CASSPQGSGNSPLHF.